These 9 T cell receptor beta chains share one sample of origin, sequenced in a study of cytomegalovirus exposure and HLA in healthy donors. PCR used 60 Vbeta primers and 13 Jbeta primers. Method: immunoSEQ multiplex PCR; TCRdb's copy keeps in-frame clones and lacks some. The table records hundreds of thousands of clones, about 80% of them present only once. Sequencing was done on a sample of PBMCs. The receptors come from a young man in good health and CMV-seronegative.

The V gene is TRBV4-2, the J gene TRBJ1-1, with D uncertain. Germline V gives CDR1 LGHNA, CDR2 YNFKEQ. Trimming took off 2 bases at V and 0 bases at J, with 25 bases between the two ends. There are 20 residues in the CDR3. In nucleotides, the CDR3 is TGTGCCAGCAGCCAACTGGCGGTGACGGGAATAAGAAAACTGAACACTGAAGCTTTCTTT. Translated: CASSQLAVTGIRKLNTEAFF.

The chain links TRBV6-5 to TRBJ2-1, with 13 bases identical to TRBD2. The CDR3 has 14 residues. In germline, CDR1 is MNHEY, CDR2 SVGAGI. V lost 2 bases, J lost 10 bases, and 2 bases stayed unmatched. The CDR3: CASSYGLAGDEQFF. Written as DNA, the CDR3 is TGTGCCAGCAGTTACGGACTAGCGGGAGACGAGCAGTTCTTC.

In DNA form, the CDR3 reads TGTGCCAGCAGTGACAGCCCTAGGGGCGAGCAGTACTTC. As protein: CASSDSPRGEQYF. The chain employs TRBV6-1 and TRBJ2-7; possible D gene TRBD1, 5 bases. Looked up from germline, CDR1 is MNHNS and CDR2 is SASEGT. The CDR3 extends over 13 amino acids. The V gene lost 3 bases and the J gene lost 6 bases, with 12 bases spanning the gap.

CDR3 loop: CATSSAGQSYEQYF. The CDR3 DNA is TGTGCCACCAGCAGTGCGGGACAGTCCTACGAGCAGTACTTC. The chain employs TRBV15 and TRBJ2-7; a weak D match, TRBD1 (7 bases). Between the trimmed V and J ends, which lost 3 bases and 1 base, there was a span of 10 bases. The CDR3 covers 14 residues. Germline CDR1 and CDR2: LNHNV and YYDKDF (reference sequence).

This sequence joins TRBV19 and TRBJ1-2, with D possibly being TRBD1 (6 bases). V lost 5 bases to trimming and J lost 3 bases, with 19 bases between them. The CDR3 spans 16 residues. Germline CDR1 LNHDA, CDR2 SQIVND (reference sequence). The CDR3, as DNA: TGTGCCAGTAGTTCCTGGAGAGGGGGAAGTGACTATGGCTACACCTTC. It translates to CASSSWRGGSDYGYTF.

This chain connects TRBV28 to TRBJ1-5, with a tentative D call TRBD1 (5 bases). The CDR3 has 14 amino acids. V lost 7 bases and J lost 4, with 14 bases in between. Germline lookup yields CDR1 MDHEN and CDR2 SYDVKM. CDR3 region: CASIQRGGNQPQHF. CDR3 bases: TGTGCCAGCATCCAACGGGGGGGGAATCAGCCCCAGCATTTT. Complete variable domain (other parts from reference TRBV28 and TRBJ1-5): DVKVTQSSRYLVKRTGEKVFLECVQDMDHENMFWYRQDPGLGLRLIYFSYDVKMKEKGDIPEGYSVSREKKERFSLILESASTNQTSMYLCASIQRGGNQPQHFGDGTRLSIL.

V usage is TRBV6-5 and J usage is TRBJ2-7, with D possibly TRBD1 on 5 matching bases. The CDR3 contains 14 residues. V was cut by 0 bases and J by 5 bases, with 11 bases left in between. From germline, CDR1 is MNHEY and CDR2 SVGAGI. As DNA, the CDR3 is TGTGCCAGCAGTTACTCGCAGGGCTCAGACGAGCAGTACTTC. Encoded protein: CASSYSQGSDEQYF.

This sequence joins TRBV2 and TRBJ2-1; 10 bases agree with TRBD2. The CDR3 totals 17 residues. J gave up 6 bases and V 4 bases, and 12 bases lay outside the gene matches. Germline CDR1 and CDR2: SNHLY and FYNNEI. CDR3 loop: CASSVSASGSRGNEQFF. CDR3 in DNA: TGTGCCAGCAGTGTCTCGGCTAGCGGGAGCAGGGGCAATGAGCAGTTCTTC. Based on the CDR3 plus reference TRBV2 and TRBJ2-1, the full variable domain is EPEVTQTPSHQVTQMGQEVILRCVPISNHLYFYWYRQILGQKVEFLVSFYNNEISEKSEIFDDQFSVERPDGSNFTLKIRSTKLEDSAMYFCASSVSASGSRGNEQFFGPGTRLTVL.

This clone has only a few counts. This chain joins TRBV7-8 and TRBJ1-5, with D maybe TRBD1 (5 bases). The V end was cut by 3 bases, the J end by 6 bases, with 24 bases between. This CDR3 has 18 residues. Germline CDR1 and CDR2: SGHVS and FQNEAQ. The CDR3 DNA follows: TGTGCCAGCAGCTTGATGCCAGCGGGGACGGGCGGACGTCAGCCCCAGCATTTT. This translates into CASSLMPAGTGGRQPQHF.